This is a list of T cell receptor beta chains from one sample in a study of shared clonotypes between healthy human individuals. Assay: immunoSEQ multiplex PCR; the TCRdb copy retains only in-frame clones and omits some. This table has about 2,200,000 clones, roughly 91% appearing once. Sequencing input: naive CD8+ T cells from PBMCs. These TCRs come from a man aged 18 to 30 in good health. Some clones in this sample may be carry-over from other donors' samples. Both conserved end residues are part of each CDR3. A D gene is named only where the DNA matches it firmly. Clone size, where shown, is once, few, many, or a class for clones that have expanded.

TGTGCCAGCAGTTTTGACATCCATGAGCAGTTCTTC,CASSFDIHEQFF,TRBJ2-1,-,-,TRBV11-2
TGTGCCAGCAGGACATGGAGCTCCTACAATGAGCAGTTCTTC,CASRTWSSYNEQFF,TRBJ2-1,-,-,TRBV27
TGTGCCAGCAGCCCGGGGGCTACCTACGAGCAGTACTTC,CASSPGATYEQYF,TRBJ2-7,-,-,TRBV5-6
TGTGCCAGCAGTTACGCCGGGACTAGCGAGTTCTACGAGCAGTACTTC,CASSYAGTSEFYEQYF,TRBJ2-7,-,TRBD2,TRBV6-5
TGTGCCAGCAGTTTGGGGGGCTCGGGCAATCAGCCCCAGCATTTT,CASSLGGSGNQPQHF,TRBJ1-5,once,-,TRBV28
TGTGCCAGCAGTGAACCCCCCAAGGCCCGCTACGAGCAGTACTTC,CASSEPPKARYEQYF,TRBJ2-7,-,-,TRBV6-1
TGTGCCAGCAGTGGGGACAGGGGCCAGCCCCAGCATTTT,CASSGDRGQPQHF,TRBJ1-5,-,TRBD1,TRBV28
TGTGCCAGCAGTGAATCCCCCGCTAGCGGGAGCTACGAGCAGTACTTC,CASSESPASGSYEQYF,TRBJ2-7,-,TRBD2,TRBV6-1
TGTGCCAGCAGCCCGAACGCCCGGGACAGGGATGAAAAACTGTTTTTT,CASSPNARDRDEKLFF,TRBJ1-4,once,TRBD1,TRBV7-9
TGCGCCAGCAGCCAAGGGGAAGCGGGACCCTACGAGCAGTACTTC,CASSQGEAGPYEQYF,TRBJ2-7,-,TRBD2,TRBV4-1
TGTGCCAGCAGACCCTATAAGGGAGGGAGCTCCTACAATGAGCAGTTCTTC,CASRPYKGGSSYNEQFF,TRBJ2-1,-,TRBD2,TRBV27
TGCGCCAGCAGCGCCGCCCGGGACGGGAGCTACGAGCAGTACTTC,CASSAARDGSYEQYF,TRBJ2-7,-,-,TRBV5-1
TGTGCCACCAGCAGAGTGGACAGCCTCCAAGAGACCCAGTACTTC,CATSRVDSLQETQYF,TRBJ2-5,-,-,TRBV15
TGTGCCAGCAGCCCAGAGCCCTCTTTCTCCTACGAGCAGTACTTC,CASSPEPSFSYEQYF,TRBJ2-7,-,-,TRBV7-2
TGTGCCAGTAGTATAGCCCTCTGGGGGCTTGAAGCTTTCTTT,CASSIALWGLEAFF,TRBJ1-1,-,-,TRBV19
TGTGCCAGCAGCTCGACCCCGTCAGGGAGGAGTGTCACAGATACGCAGTATTTT,CASSSTPSGRSVTDTQYF,TRBJ2-3,once,-,TRBV11-2
TGCAGCGTTCGGTCGCCCTATGGCTACACCTTC,CSVRSPYGYTF,TRBJ1-2,-,-,TRBV29-1
TGTGCCACCAGCAGAGATCGAGGGACCTTGGGAGAGACCCAGTACTTC,CATSRDRGTLGETQYF,TRBJ2-5,-,-,TRBV15
TGTGCCAGCAGCGCCGACGAAACTTTACAGGGTCGGGGCACTGAAGCTTTCTTT,CASSADETLQGRGTEAFF,TRBJ1-1,-,-,TRBV9
TGTGCCTGGAGTGTACTGGGGGAGACCCAGTACTTC,CAWSVLGETQYF,TRBJ2-5,-,-,TRBV30
TGTGCCAGCAGCTTAGCGCTGGGCCTAGCGTTTGTGGGGAATGAGCAGTTCTTC,CASSLALGLAFVGNEQFF,TRBJ2-1,-,-,TRBV7-9
TGTGCCAGCAGCACCTCGACTAGCGGGATTGGGTACGAGCAGTACTTC,CASSTSTSGIGYEQYF,TRBJ2-7,-,TRBD2,TRBV9
TGTGCCAGCAGTTCAGATTTGAACACTGAAGCTTTCTTT,CASSSDLNTEAFF,TRBJ1-1,few,-,TRBV2
TGTGCCAGCAGTTCCTTAGGAGCGCTAAGGAACGAGCAGTACTTC,CASSSLGALRNEQYF,TRBJ2-7,-,-,TRBV6-5
TGTGCCAGCAGTGAGACTTTCCAGCATCTGGATACGCAGTATTTT,CASSETFQHLDTQYF,TRBJ2-3,-,-,TRBV6-4
TGTGCCAGCAGCCCGGGACAGGGGGAGACCCAGTACTTC,CASSPGQGETQYF,TRBJ2-5,-,TRBD1,TRBV2
TGTGCCAGCAGCAAGCCATTAACCGGGATAGGGAAGCCTGAAGCTTTCTTT,CASSKPLTGIGKPEAFF,TRBJ1-1,-,-,TRBV21-1
TGTGCCAGCAGGTCAAGTAGGGGACTAGCGGGAGGAGATACGCAGTATTTT,CASRSSRGLAGGDTQYF,TRBJ2-3,-,TRBD2,TRBV27
TGTGCCAGCAAAGGGGGTAGCGGGAGGACCTACGAGCAGTACTTC,CASKGGSGRTYEQYF,TRBJ2-7,-,TRBD2,TRBV25-1
TGTGCCTGGAACTGGGGGATGCCCTACAATGAGCAGTTCTTC,CAWNWGMPYNEQFF,TRBJ2-1,-,-,TRBV30
TGTGCCAGCAGCCTTGACAGTCATGGCTACACCTTC,CASSLDSHGYTF,TRBJ1-2,-,-,TRBV5-5
TGCGCCAGCAGCTTGGGCAGACCTATATTCTACGAGCAGTACTTC,CASSLGRPIFYEQYF,TRBJ2-7,-,-,TRBV5-1
TGTGCCAGCAGCACCACCCCAGGGTCCTCTGGAAACACCATATATTTT,CASSTTPGSSGNTIYF,TRBJ1-3,-,-,TRBV9
TGTGCCAGCAGTCTGGGACTAGCGGGAGTCCCCCCCGATACGCAGTATTTT,CASSLGLAGVPPDTQYF,TRBJ2-3,once,TRBD2,TRBV28
TGTGCCAGCAGCAATGACCGTGAAGCTTTCTTT,CASSNDREAFF,TRBJ1-1,few,-,TRBV7-9
TGTGCCAGCAGGCCAGCTAACACTGAAGCTTTCTTT,CASRPANTEAFF,TRBJ1-1,-,-,TRBV9
TGTGCCACCCCCGGCACCGGACTAGACAGTAACACCGGGGAGCTGTTTTTT,CATPGTGLDSNTGELFF,TRBJ2-2,-,TRBD2,TRBV7-9
TGCGCCAGCAGCTTGGTTAGCGGGCTCTTATACGAGCAGTACTTC,CASSLVSGLLYEQYF,TRBJ2-7,-,TRBD2,TRBV5-1
TGTGCCAGCAGCCCGACTAGGACCACAGATACGCAGTATTTT,CASSPTRTTDTQYF,TRBJ2-3,-,-,TRBV7-2
TGTGCCAGCAGCGTGCCGGGACTAGGAGTCCCGGACTCCTACAATGAGCAGTTCTTC,CASSVPGLGVPDSYNEQFF,TRBJ2-1,-,TRBD2,TRBV9
TGTGCCAGCAGTTTATCTACAGGGCATTATCCCTACGAGCAGTACTTC,CASSLSTGHYPYEQYF,TRBJ2-7,-,-,TRBV27
TGTGCCACCACCTTAGCGAGGGGGCTCCATGGCTACACCTTC,CATTLARGLHGYTF,TRBJ1-2,few,TRBD1,TRBV5-4
TGTGCCAGCAGGCCCGGGCGCACTGAAGCTTTCTTT,CASRPGRTEAFF,TRBJ1-1,few,-,TRBV2
TGCGCCAGCAGCCCTAGACGACAGCTGAACACTGAAGCTTTCTTT,CASSPRRQLNTEAFF,TRBJ1-1,-,-,TRBV5-1
TGTGCCAGTAGTGGAGGACAGGGGAACACTGAAGCTTTCTTT,CASSGGQGNTEAFF,TRBJ1-1,once,TRBD1,TRBV19
TGTGCCAGCAGCCAAGCTGTCACTTCGCTTTACTACGAGCAGTACTTC,CASSQAVTSLYYEQYF,TRBJ2-7,-,-,TRBV14
TGCGCCAGCAGCTTGGTCTCTCGGGAGGGCCCCTACGAGCAGTACTTC,CASSLVSREGPYEQYF,TRBJ2-7,once,TRBD2,TRBV5-1
TGTGCCAGCAGTTTAAGGGCAGCCCACGAGCAGTACTTC,CASSLRAAHEQYF,TRBJ2-7,-,-,TRBV27
TGTGCCAGCAGTCCCGGGACAGCTAACACCGGGGAGCTGTTTTTT,CASSPGTANTGELFF,TRBJ2-2,-,TRBD1,TRBV9
TGCGCCAGCAGCTTAACTCACCGGGACACCCACACAGATACGCAGTATTTT,CASSLTHRDTHTDTQYF,TRBJ2-3,-,-,TRBV5-1
TGTGCCAGCAGTTTAATGGGGTCCTACGAGCAGTACTTC,CASSLMGSYEQYF,TRBJ2-7,once,-,TRBV28
TGTGCCAGCAGCCCCGCTTTTGGTCACGAGCAGTACTTC,CASSPAFGHEQYF,TRBJ2-7,-,-,TRBV7-2
TGTGCCTGGAGTGTAGCGGGACCCTACGAGCAGTACTTC,CAWSVAGPYEQYF,TRBJ2-7,-,TRBD2,TRBV30
TGTGCCAGCAGCGTAACCCAAGGTCAGCCCCAGCATTTT,CASSVTQGQPQHF,TRBJ1-5,-,-,TRBV9